The count of the clone carrying this TCR beta chain is one. The antigen remains undetermined. Trimming cost V 7 bases and J 4 bases, with 9 bases left between them. The CDR3 has 13 residues. CDR1 and CDR2 (germline): KGHDR, SFDVKD. These data belong to a study of blood T cells in healthy people across ages. Study-wide results and limits: With donor CMV status unknown, expanded clonotype changes were possibly confounded. Age brought a roughly linear fall in TCR beta diversity measured per million T cells.

Using a J-beta primer mix together with a sample-barcoded 5' primer, a second PCR was run for roughly 6 to 11 cycles. Each single sample gave us at least 2.5 million CDR3-containing paired-end reads. TCRdb itself ran the 5' RACE reads through MiXCR, one entry per CDR3 protein. The sample consists of around 900,000 distinct CDR3 sequences, 51% of them appearing once. Healthy Russian Caucasian donors spanned ages roughly 6 to 100 years. The TCR sequence derives from a woman aged 60-75 years in good health. The gene calls are TRBV24-1 and TRBJ1-4; D is possibly TRBD1 (5 bases). Sequenced sample: blood. As DNA, the CDR3 is TGTGCCACCAGCCAGGGCCGTAATGAAAAACTGTTTTTT. Amino acid sequence: CATSQGRNEKLFF.